One T cell receptor beta chain is described in this entry. Its antigen is unknown. Sequencing was performed with immunoSEQ multiplex PCR; in TCRdb, only in-frame clones are kept and a portion is missing. Among 30,000 to 40,000 clones listed, roughly 91% were seen once. This record belongs to a study of OX40 agonist ivuxolimab in advanced cancers. Study information: Participants averaged about 60 years of age (range roughly 23 to 90) and were around 80% male.

Germline V gene lookup returns CDR1 SGHTA and CDR2 FQGNSA. The CDR3 has 16 residues. Trimming at V came to 0 bases and at J to 5 bases, leaving 8 bases not matched to a gene. Whole-study findings and limits: Normalized T-cell clonal expansion was also low in a subset of nonresponders.

Sequences were derived from CD4+ or CD8+ T cells sorted from blood, sampled in a trial of the OX40 agonist ivuxolimab. The receptor was derived from an adult with an advanced solid tumor such as melanoma, head and neck, liver or kidney cancer. The chain is built from TRBV7-2 and TRBJ2-5; 8 bases line up with TRBD2. The CDR3 nucleotides read TGTGCCAGCAGCTTAGCGGGCGCTAGCGGGTCGGAGACCCAGTACTTC. Protein sequence: CASSLAGASGSETQYF.